These T cell receptor beta chains were read from a single sample in a study of blood T cells in healthy people across ages. TCRdb independently ran MiXCR on the 5' RACE reads; one entry per CDR3 protein. The repertoire consists of about a million distinct CDR3 sequences, with roughly half occurring once and the leading ten covering roughly 23%. Input material: blood. These receptors were taken from a woman aged 55-69 years in good health. CDR3s leave out the opening cysteine and the closing phenylalanine or tryptophan. Each record gives: V gene, CDR3 protein.

>TRBV5-1
ASNRGGGETQY
>TRBV7-9
ASSTRLGGEQY
>TRBV12-3/TRBV12-4
ASSRRDRDFH
>TRBV4-1
ASSPRQGGETQY
>TRBV14
ASSRKWVGGLPHEQF
>TRBV5-1
ASSLGGCNEQF
>TRBV20-1
SAGARGINYGYT
>TRBV4-1
ASSQVGLTNSPLH
>TRBV18
ASSPLDRGGGKETQY
>TRBV7-9
ASSSPTGKTYEQY
>TRBV6-1
ASSEKSTLLSYEQY
>TRBV20-1
SARDGGRGLDEQY
>TRBV29-1
SVQPGQGSYEQY
>TRBV3-1
ASSPTWDTDTQY
>TRBV5-1
ASSLTGTRPPYYDEQY
>TRBV27
ASSNRGPTSTDTQY
>TRBV5-1
ASSFQGRTEKLF
>TRBV7-3
ASSLTPADTQY
>TRBV20-1
SAATGGFGQPQH
>TRBV29-1
SVEDRATGETQY
>TRBV14
ASSQDQEGFSYEQY
>TRBV5-1
ASSPGVTRLSRPDTQY
>TRBV15
ATSRDLMAGGPNEQF
>TRBV27
ASSLRGFGELF
>TRBV7-2
ASSRQRNEQF
>TRBV29-1
SVSGTSGYNEQF
>TRBV27
ASSSRRGLDNEQY
>TRBV6-6
ARGQGANQETQY
>TRBV20-1
SARTGIRDTQY
>TRBV10-3
AIPRGSVLTDTQY
>TRBV4-3
ASSQVGRGANEELF
>TRBV5-1
ASSYRLQGGEQY
>TRBV11-2
ASSFNSGRFGWQY
>TRBV7-2
ASSHHSQREVYEQF
>TRBV28
ASSSPYIDRNYGYT
>TRBV7-7
ASSLVWEETQY
>TRBV7-9
ASSRTKGQGYEQY
>TRBV12-3/TRBV12-4
ASSRRTDYYGYT
>TRBV2
ATKLDRTNEQF
>TRBV27
ASSSGEQSTGANVLT
>TRBV7-9
ASSNLGQGQTQY
>TRBV2
ARGGLRVVQPQH
>TRBV4-1
AGSHGLAGRTDTQY
>TRBV7-2
ASTFSTAYNEQF
>TRBV4-2
ASSQDQGTGYTEQF
>TRBV5-1
ASSRSDFYEQY
>TRBV29-1
SVAPARAAEKLF
>TRBV7-8
ASSLGGAFFYEQY
>TRBV13
ASSFRNTPYNEQY
>TRBV27
ASKPRRSGTGNYNEQF
>TRBV12-3/TRBV12-4
ASTRGSGTGELF
>TRBV7-9
ASSLVASVYNEQY
>TRBV2
ASAQTVLYGYT
>TRBV11-2
ASSPPPYNEQF
>TRBV29-1
SVERGWQVNEQY
>TRBV7-7
ASSIAGSNEQY
>TRBV6-2/TRBV6-3
ASTRVEPLNTDTQY
>TRBV7-2
ASSLGWQGAQQEQY
>TRBV12-3/TRBV12-4
ASSPWGDIMRGVF
>TRBV6-2/TRBV6-3
ASLTGYRSGGTDTQY